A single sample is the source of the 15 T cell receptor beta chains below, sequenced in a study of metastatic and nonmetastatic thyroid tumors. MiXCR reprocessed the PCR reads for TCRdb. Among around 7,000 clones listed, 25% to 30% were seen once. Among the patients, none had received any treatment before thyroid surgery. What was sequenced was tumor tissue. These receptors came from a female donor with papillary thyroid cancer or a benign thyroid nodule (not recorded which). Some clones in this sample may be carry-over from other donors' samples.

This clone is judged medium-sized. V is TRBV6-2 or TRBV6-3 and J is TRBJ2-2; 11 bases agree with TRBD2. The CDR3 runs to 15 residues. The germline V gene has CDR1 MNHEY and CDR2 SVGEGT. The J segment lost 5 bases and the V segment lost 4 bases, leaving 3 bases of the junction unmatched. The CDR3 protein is CASSSTSGGTGELFF. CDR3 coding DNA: TGTGCCAGCAGTTCTACTAGCGGGGGAACCGGGGAGCTGTTTTTT.

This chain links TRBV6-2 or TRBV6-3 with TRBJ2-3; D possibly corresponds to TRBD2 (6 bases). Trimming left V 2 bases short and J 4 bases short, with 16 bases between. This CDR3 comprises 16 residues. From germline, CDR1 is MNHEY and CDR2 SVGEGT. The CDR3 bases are TGTGCCAGCAGTTACGCAGGGCGAGGCGGGGCAGATACGCAGTATTTT. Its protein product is CASSYAGRGGADTQYF.

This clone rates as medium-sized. This chain's CDR3 is CASSETSGGTDTQYF. CDR3 sequence (DNA): TGTGCCAGCAGCGAGACTAGCGGGGGGACAGATACGCAGTATTTT. The rearrangement links TRBV11-2 to TRBJ2-3, with 13 bases identical to TRBD2. The V gene's germline CDR1 is SGHAT and CDR2 FQNNGV. Trimming removed 5 bases from V and 3 bases from J; junction bases left unmatched: 2. There are 15 residues in the CDR3.

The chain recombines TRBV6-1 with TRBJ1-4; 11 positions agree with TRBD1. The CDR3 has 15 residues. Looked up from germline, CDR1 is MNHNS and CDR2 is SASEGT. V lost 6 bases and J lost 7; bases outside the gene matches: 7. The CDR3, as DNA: TGTGCCAGCAGCCAGGGGACAGGGGGACTTGAAAAACTGTTTTTT. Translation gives CASSQGTGGLEKLFF.

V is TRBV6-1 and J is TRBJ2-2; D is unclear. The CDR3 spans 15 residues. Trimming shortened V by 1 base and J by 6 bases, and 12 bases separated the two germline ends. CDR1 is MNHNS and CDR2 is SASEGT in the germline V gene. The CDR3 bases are TGTGCCAGCAGTGAAGGACATATGGAATCCGGGGAGCTGTTTTTT. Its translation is CASSEGHMESGELFF.

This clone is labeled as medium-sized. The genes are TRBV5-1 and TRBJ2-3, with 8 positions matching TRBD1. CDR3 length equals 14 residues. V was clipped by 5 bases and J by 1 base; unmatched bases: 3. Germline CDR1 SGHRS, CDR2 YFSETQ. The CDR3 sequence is CASSSGQGTDTQYF. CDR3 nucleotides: TGCGCCAGCAGTTCGGGACAGGGCACAGATACGCAGTATTTT.

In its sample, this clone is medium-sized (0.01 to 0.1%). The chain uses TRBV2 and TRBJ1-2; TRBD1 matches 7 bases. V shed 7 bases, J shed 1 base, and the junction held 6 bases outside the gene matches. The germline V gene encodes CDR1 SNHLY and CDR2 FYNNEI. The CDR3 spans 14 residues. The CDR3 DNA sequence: TGTGCCAGCACTCCGGGACAGATTAACTATGGCTACACCTTC. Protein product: CASTPGQINYGYTF.

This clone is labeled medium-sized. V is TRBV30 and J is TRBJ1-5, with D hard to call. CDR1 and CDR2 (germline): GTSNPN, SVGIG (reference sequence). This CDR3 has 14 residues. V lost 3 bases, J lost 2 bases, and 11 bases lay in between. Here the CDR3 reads CAWRAMGGNQPQHF. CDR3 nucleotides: TGTGCCTGGAGAGCTATGGGTGGCAATCAGCCCCAGCATTTT.

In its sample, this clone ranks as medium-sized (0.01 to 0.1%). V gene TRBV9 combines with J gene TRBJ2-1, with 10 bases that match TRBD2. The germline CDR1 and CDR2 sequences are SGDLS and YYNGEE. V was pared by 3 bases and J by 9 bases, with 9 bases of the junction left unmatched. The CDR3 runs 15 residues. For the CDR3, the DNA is TGTGCCAGCAGCGCCCTGGGTAGCGGGAGGACTGAGCAGTTCTTC. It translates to CASSALGSGRTEQFF.

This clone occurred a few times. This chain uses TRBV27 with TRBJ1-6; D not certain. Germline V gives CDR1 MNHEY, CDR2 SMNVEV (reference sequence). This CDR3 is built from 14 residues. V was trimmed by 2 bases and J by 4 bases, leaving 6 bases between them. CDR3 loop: CASSLREYNSPLHF. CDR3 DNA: TGTGCCAGCAGTTTAAGGGAGTATAATTCACCCCTCCACTTT.

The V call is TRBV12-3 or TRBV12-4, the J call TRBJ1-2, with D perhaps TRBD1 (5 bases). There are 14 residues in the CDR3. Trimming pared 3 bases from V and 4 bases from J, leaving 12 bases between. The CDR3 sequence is CASSLSGLSYGYTF. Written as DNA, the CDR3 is TGTGCCAGCAGTTTGTCAGGGCTTTCCTATGGCTACACCTTC.

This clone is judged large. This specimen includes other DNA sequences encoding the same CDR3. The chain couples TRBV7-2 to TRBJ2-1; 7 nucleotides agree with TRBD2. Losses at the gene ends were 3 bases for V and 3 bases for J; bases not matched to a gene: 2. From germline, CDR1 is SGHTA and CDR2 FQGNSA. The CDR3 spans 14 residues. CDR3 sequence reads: CASSLAGVYNEQFF. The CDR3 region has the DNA TGTGCCAGCAGCTTGGCGGGAGTCTACAATGAGCAGTTCTTC.

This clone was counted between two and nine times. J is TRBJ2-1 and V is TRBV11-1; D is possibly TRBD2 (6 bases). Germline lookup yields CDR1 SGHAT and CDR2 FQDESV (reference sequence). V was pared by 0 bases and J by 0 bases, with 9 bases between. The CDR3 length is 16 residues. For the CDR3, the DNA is TGTGCCAGCAGCTTAGCACGGGGAGGCTCCTACAATGAGCAGTTCTTC. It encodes CASSLARGGSYNEQFF.

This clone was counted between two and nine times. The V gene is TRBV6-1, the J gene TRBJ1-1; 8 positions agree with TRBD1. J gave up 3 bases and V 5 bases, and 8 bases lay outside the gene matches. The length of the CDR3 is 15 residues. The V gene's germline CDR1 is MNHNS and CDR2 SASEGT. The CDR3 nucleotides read TGTGCCAGCAGTAGGCAGGGGGCGCGTGACACTGAAGCTTTCTTT. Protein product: CASSRQGARDTEAFF.

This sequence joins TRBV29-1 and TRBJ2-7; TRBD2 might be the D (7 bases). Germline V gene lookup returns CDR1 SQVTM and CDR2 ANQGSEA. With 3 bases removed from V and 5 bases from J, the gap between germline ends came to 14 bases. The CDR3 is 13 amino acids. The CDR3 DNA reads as TGCAGCGTTGAGGACCCGGGGGGCGACGAGCAGTACTTC. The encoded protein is CSVEDPGGDEQYF.